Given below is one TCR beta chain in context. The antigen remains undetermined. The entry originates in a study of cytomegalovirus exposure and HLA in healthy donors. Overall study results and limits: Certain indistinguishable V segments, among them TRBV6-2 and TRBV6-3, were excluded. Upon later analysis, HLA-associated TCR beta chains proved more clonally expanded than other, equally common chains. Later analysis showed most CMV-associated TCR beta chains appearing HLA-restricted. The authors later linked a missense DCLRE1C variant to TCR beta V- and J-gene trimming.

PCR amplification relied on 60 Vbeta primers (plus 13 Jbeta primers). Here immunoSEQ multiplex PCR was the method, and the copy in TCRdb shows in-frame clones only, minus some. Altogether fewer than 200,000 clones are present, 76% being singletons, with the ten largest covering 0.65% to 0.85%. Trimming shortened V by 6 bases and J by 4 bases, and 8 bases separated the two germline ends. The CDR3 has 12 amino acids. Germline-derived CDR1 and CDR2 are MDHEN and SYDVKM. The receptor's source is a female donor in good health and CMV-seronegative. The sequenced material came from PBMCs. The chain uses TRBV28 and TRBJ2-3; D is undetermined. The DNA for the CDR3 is TGTGCCAGCAGCCTCCCCCCAGATACGCAGTATTTT. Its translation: CASSLPPDTQYF.